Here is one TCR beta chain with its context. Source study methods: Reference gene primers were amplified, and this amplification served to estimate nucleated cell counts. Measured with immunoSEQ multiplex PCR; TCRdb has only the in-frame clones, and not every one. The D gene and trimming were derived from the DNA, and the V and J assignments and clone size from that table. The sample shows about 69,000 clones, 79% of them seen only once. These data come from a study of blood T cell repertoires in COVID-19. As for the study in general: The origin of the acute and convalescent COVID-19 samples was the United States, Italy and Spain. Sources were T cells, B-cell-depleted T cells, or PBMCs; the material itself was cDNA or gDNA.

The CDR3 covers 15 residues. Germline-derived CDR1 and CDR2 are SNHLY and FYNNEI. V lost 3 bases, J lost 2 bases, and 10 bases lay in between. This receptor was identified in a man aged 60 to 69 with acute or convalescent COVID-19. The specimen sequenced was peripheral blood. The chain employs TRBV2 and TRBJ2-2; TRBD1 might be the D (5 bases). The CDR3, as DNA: TGTGCCAGCAGTGATGGGGCTACCAACACCGGGGAGCTGTTTTTT. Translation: CASSDGATNTGELFF. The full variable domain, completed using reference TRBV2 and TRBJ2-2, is EPEVTQTPSHQVTQMGQEVILRCVPISNHLYFYWYRQILGQKVEFLVSFYNNEISEKSEIFDDQFSVERPDGSNFTLKIRSTKLEDSAMYFCASSDGATNTGELFFGEGSRLTVL.